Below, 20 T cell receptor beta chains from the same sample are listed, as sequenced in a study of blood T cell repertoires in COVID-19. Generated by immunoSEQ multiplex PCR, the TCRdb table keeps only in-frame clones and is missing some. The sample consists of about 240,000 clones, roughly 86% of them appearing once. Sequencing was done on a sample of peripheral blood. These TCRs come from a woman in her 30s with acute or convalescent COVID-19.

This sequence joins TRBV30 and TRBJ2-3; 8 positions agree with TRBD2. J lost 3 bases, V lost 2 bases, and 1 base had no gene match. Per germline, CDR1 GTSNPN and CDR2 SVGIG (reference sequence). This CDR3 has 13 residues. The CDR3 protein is CAWSPGGTDTQYF. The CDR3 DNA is TGTGCCTGGAGTCCGGGAGGGACAGATACGCAGTATTTT. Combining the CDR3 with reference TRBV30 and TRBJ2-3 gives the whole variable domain SQTIHQWPATLVQPVGSPLSLECTVEGTSNPNLYWYRQAAGRGLQLLFYSVGIGQISSEVPQNLSASRPQDRQFILSSKKLLLSDSGFYLCAWSPGGTDTQYFGPGTRLTVL.

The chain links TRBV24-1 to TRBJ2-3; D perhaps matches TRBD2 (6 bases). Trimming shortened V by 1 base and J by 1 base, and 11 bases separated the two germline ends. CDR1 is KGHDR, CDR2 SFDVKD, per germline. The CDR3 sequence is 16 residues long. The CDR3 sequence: CATSDFRASGTDTQYF. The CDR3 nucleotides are TGTGCCACCAGTGATTTCAGGGCTAGCGGCACAGATACGCAGTATTTT.

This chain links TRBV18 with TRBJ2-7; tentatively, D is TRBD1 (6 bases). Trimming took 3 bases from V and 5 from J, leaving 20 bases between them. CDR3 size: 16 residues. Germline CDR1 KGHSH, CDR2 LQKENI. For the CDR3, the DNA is TGTGCCAGCTCACCGAGGCCCGACAGGCCCCTTGACGAGCAGTACTTC. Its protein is CASSPRPDRPLDEQYF.

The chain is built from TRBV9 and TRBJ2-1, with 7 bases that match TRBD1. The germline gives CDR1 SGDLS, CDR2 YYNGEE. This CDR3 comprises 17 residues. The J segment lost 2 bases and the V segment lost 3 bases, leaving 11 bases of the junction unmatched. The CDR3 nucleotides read TGTGCCAGCAGCGGGGCCTGGGGCAGGGGGACCTACAATGAGCAGTTCTTC. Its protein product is CASSGAWGRGTYNEQFF. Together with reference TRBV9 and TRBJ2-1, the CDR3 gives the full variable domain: DSGVTQTPKHLITATGQRVTLRCSPRSGDLSVYWYQQSLDQGLQFLIQYYNGEERAKGNILERFSAQQFPDLHSELNLSSLELGDSALYFCASSGAWGRGTYNEQFFGPGTRLTVL.

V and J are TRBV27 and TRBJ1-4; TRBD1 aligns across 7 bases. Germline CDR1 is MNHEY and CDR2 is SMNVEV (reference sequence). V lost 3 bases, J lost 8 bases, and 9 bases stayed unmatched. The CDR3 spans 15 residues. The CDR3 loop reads CASSFNRGSREKLFF. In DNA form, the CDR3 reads TGTGCCAGCAGTTTCAACAGGGGATCTAGGGAAAAACTGTTTTTT.

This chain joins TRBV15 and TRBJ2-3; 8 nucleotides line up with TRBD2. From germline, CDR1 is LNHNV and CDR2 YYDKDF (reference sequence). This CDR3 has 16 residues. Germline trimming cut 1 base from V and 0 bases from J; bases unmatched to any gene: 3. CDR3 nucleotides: TGTGCCACCAGCAGAGGGTCTAGCGGGAGCACAGATACGCAGTATTTT. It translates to CATSRGSSGSTDTQYF.

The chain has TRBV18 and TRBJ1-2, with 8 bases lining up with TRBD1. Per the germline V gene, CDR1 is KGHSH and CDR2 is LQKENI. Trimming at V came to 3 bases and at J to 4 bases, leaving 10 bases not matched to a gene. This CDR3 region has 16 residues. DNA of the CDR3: TGTGCCAGCTCACCCATTCAATCAGGGGGCCCCTATGGCTACACCTTC. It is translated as CASSPIQSGGPYGYTF.

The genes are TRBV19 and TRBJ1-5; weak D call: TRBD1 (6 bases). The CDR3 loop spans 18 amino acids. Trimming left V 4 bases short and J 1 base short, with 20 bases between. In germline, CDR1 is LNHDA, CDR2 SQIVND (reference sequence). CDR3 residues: CASSTTGQEGRSNQPQHF. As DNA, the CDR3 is TGTGCCAGTAGTACCACAGGGCAGGAAGGCCGGAGCAATCAGCCCCAGCATTTT.

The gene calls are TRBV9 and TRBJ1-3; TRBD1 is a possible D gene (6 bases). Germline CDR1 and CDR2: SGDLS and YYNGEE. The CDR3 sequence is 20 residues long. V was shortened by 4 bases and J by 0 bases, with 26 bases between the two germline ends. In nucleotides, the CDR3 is TGTGCCAGCAGCCCCGCCCCGATCCGGACAGAAACCTTCTCTGGAAACACCATATATTTT. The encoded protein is CASSPAPIRTETFSGNTIYF.

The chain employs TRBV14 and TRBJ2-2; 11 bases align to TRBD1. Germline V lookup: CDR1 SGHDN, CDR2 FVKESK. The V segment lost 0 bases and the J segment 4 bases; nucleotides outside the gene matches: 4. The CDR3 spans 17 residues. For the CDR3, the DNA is TGTGCCAGCAGCCAAGACCTCGGGACAGGGGGCACCGGGGAGCTGTTTTTT. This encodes CASSQDLGTGGTGELFF.

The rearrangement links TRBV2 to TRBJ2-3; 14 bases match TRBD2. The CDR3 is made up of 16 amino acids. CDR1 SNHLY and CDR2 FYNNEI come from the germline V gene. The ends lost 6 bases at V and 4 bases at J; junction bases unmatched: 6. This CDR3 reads CASRRLAGGGADTQYF. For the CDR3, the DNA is TGTGCCAGCAGAAGACTAGCGGGAGGGGGGGCAGATACGCAGTATTTT. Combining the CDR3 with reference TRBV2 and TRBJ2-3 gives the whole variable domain EPEVTQTPSHQVTQMGQEVILRCVPISNHLYFYWYRQILGQKVEFLVSFYNNEISEKSEIFDDQFSVERPDGSNFTLKIRSTKLEDSAMYFCASRRLAGGGADTQYFGPGTRLTVL.

CDR3 nucleotide sequence: TGTGCCAGCAGCCCAGGGGGCGGACGCAATCAGCCCCAGCATTTT. Its protein product is CASSPGGGRNQPQHF. The V gene is TRBV7-8, the J gene TRBJ1-5, with TRBD1 matching over 8 bases. Germline lookup yields CDR1 SGHVS and CDR2 FQNEAQ. Germline trimming cut 5 bases from V and 2 bases from J; bases unmatched to any gene: 5. CDR3 length equals 15 residues.

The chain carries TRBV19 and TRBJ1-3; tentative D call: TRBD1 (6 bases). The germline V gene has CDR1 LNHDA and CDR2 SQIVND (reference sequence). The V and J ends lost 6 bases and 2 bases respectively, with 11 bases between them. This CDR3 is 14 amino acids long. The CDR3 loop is CASRLGQAGNTIYF. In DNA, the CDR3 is TGTGCCAGTAGACTGGGACAAGCTGGAAACACCATATATTTT.

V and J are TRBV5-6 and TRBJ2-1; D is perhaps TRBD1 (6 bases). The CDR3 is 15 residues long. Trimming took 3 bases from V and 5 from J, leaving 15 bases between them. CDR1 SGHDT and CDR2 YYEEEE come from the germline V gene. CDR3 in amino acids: CASSSGQILNNEQFF. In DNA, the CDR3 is TGTGCCAGCAGCTCCGGACAGATCCTCAACAATGAGCAGTTCTTC.

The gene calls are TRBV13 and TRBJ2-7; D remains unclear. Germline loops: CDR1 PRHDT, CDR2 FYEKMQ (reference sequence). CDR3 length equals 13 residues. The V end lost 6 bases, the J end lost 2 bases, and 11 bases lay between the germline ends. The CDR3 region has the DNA TGTGCCAGCAGTTGGGCCGGCCCCTACGAGCAGTACTTC. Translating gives CASSWAGPYEQYF.

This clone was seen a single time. The CDR3, as DNA: TGTGCCACCAGCAGAGATCCAGCCCGAGGAAATGAAAAACTGTTTTTT. Its protein product is CATSRDPARGNEKLFF. The V gene is TRBV15, the J gene TRBJ1-4; D is unclear. Trimming shortened V by 0 bases and J by 5 bases, and 13 bases separated the two germline ends. The length of the CDR3 is 16 residues. Germline CDR1 LNHNV, CDR2 YYDKDF (reference sequence).

CDR3 loop: CASSLARPGRNEAFF. DNA of the CDR3: TGTGCCAGCAGCTTAGCGCGACCGGGGAGGAATGAAGCTTTCTTT. V usage is TRBV7-9 and J usage is TRBJ1-1; no definite D call. Trimming cost V 0 bases and J 7 bases, with 15 bases left between them. The V gene's germline CDR1 is SEHNR and CDR2 FQNEAQ (reference sequence). This CDR3 contains 15 residues.

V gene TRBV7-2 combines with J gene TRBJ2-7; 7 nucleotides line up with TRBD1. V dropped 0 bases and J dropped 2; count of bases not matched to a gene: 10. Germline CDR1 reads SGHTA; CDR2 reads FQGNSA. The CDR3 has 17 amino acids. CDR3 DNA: TGTGCCAGCAGCTTAGCCAGGGTAGGGGGCAGGGCCTACGAGCAGTACTTC. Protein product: CASSLARVGGRAYEQYF.

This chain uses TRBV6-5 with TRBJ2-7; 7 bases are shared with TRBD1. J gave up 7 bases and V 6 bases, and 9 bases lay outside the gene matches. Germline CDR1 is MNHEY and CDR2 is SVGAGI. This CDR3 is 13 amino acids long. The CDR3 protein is CASSPQGRWEQYF. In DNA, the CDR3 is TGTGCCAGCAGCCCACAGGGGCGGTGGGAGCAGTACTTC.

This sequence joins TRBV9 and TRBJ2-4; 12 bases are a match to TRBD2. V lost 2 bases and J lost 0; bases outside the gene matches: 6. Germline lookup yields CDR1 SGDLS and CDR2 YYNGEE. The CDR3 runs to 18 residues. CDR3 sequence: CASSVGLAGTGAKNIQYF. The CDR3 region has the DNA TGTGCCAGCAGCGTTGGACTAGCGGGAACGGGAGCCAAAAACATTCAGTACTTC.